Listed here are 6 T cell receptor beta chains from one sample, sequenced in a study of regulatory T cells in long-lasting Graves disease. CDR3-region Arm-PCR and iRepertoire HTBI primers produced the TCR beta libraries. Using its own MiXCR run on the multiplex PCR reads, TCRdb lists one record per CDR3 protein. The repertoire consists of roughly 610,000 distinct CDR3 sequences, with around 15% occurring once and the leading ten covering 15% to 20%. Time point of the sample: newly diagnosed GD, antithyroid drugs for less than 3 months. Making the TCR library involved RNA that had been extracted from PBMCs. These sequences were also reported in another study, on T cells in Graves' hyperthyroidism and ophthalmopathy.

The sample was peripheral blood mononuclear cells (PBMCs), taken at new diagnosis, from a patient treated with antithyroid drugs. These receptor sequences come from a woman aged 25 to 39 with Graves disease.

This clonotype was counted ten times or more. This chain joins TRBV20-1 and TRBJ1-1; TRBD1 is a possible D gene (5 bases). This CDR3 has 15 amino acids. Trimming pared 3 bases from V and 1 base from J, leaving 15 bases between. CDR1 is DFQATT, CDR2 SNEGSKA, per germline (reference sequence). The CDR3 here is CSASAPGRTNTEAFF. CDR3 sequence (DNA): TGCAGTGCTAGTGCCCCGGGGCGGACGAACACTGAAGCTTTCTTT.

Concerning this clonotype itself: The junction departs from germline at one end; a sequencing error may be responsible. The chain is built from TRBV5-1 and TRBJ2-7, with TRBD2 matching over 9 bases. This CDR3 contains 15 residues. From germline, CDR1 is SGHRS and CDR2 YFSETQ. CDR3 sequence reads: CASSLFGGRAYEQYF. The CDR3 DNA reads as TGTGCCAGCAGCTTATTCGGCGGGAGGGCCTACGAGCAGTACTTC. Supplemented by reference TRBV5-1 and TRBJ2-7, the full variable domain reads KAGVTQTPRYLIKTRGQQVTLSCSPISGHRSVSWYQQTPGQGLQFLFEYFSETQRNKGNFPGRFSGRQFSNSRSEMNVSTLELGDSALYLCASSLFGGRAYEQYFGPGTRLTVT.

The V call is TRBV3-1, the J call TRBJ2-1; no firm D call. Deletions cut 0 bases from V and 5 bases from J, with 14 bases between. This CDR3 has 16 amino acids. CDR1 is LGHDT, CDR2 YNNKEL, per germline (reference sequence). DNA for the CDR3: TGTGCCAGCAGCCAAGATGGGTACCTTCGGAACAATGAGCAGTTCTTC. Its translation is CASSQDGYLRNNEQFF.

Only a few counts were recorded for this clonotype. The gene calls are TRBV29-1 and TRBJ2-5, with D possibly called TRBD1 or TRBD2 (7 bases each). Germline CDR1 SQVTM, CDR2 ANQGSEA. V was trimmed by 0 bases and J by 3 bases, leaving 17 bases between them. The CDR3 has 16 residues. The CDR3 coding sequence is TGCAGCGTTGAAGATCAGGGGGGGCCTGAAAAAGAGACCCAGTACTTC. This codes for CSVEDQGGPEKETQYF.

The chain is built from TRBV2 and TRBJ2-1, with TRBD2 matching over 9 bases. The CDR3 runs to 13 residues. Trimming removed 3 bases from V and 10 bases from J; junction bases left unmatched: 4. Germline V gene sequence: CDR1 SNHLY, CDR2 FYNNEI. The CDR3 sequence is CASSEAGLAEQFF. Here the CDR3 DNA reads TGTGCCAGCAGTGAGGCCGGACTAGCGGAGCAGTTCTTC.

This clonotype was counted ten times or more. V usage is TRBV7-2 and J usage is TRBJ2-3; D ambiguous. Trimming pared 1 base from V and 0 bases from J, leaving 11 bases between. Germline V gives CDR1 SGHTA, CDR2 FQGNSA. CDR3 size: 16 residues. CDR3 protein: CASSLVATTSTDTQYF. CDR3 nucleotide sequence: TGTGCCAGCAGCTTAGTCGCAACTACTAGCACAGATACGCAGTATTTT.